This T cell receptor beta chain was found in a study of monozygotic twins with inflammatory bowel disease. This CDR3 is built from 13 residues. Germline V gene lookup returns CDR1 SGHRS and CDR2 YFSETQ. From the 5' RACE reads, TCRdb lists one entry per CDR3 protein and no DNA. The sample table includes 200,000 to 250,000 distinct CDR3 sequences. This receptor was taken from a human donor with ulcerative colitis or Crohn's disease, or a healthy co-twin of an affected twin (not recorded which). The gene calls are TRBV5-1 and TRBJ2-5. The sample comprised blood. The CDR3 region is CASSPRGQETQYF.